This entry is about one T cell receptor (beta chain). The sample comes from a study of blood T cell repertoires in COVID-19. Study overall: Donors in the United States, Italy and Spain gave samples during acute or convalescent COVID-19.

The V segment lost 6 bases and the J segment 6 bases; nucleotides outside the gene matches: 7. In germline, CDR1 is KGHSH, CDR2 LQKENI. The CDR3 totals 15 residues. Method: immunoSEQ multiplex PCR; TCRdb's copy keeps in-frame clones and lacks some. The table shows approximately 120,000 clones, with 70% to 85% occurring only once. The sequenced material came from peripheral blood. The TCR sequence derives from a woman older than 75 with active or convalescent COVID-19. J is TRBJ2-1 and V is TRBV18; TRBD2 matches at 11 bases. CDR3 sequence reads: CASSAGTSGRNEQFF. The CDR3 DNA is TGTGCCAGCTCGGCCGGGACTAGCGGACGCAATGAGCAGTTCTTC.